This T cell receptor (beta chain) stems from a study of CD8+CD57+ T cells in acquired aplastic anemia. Study details: Sorted CD4+ and CD8+ cells yielded around 3.2 ug of DNA on average.

Genomic DNA acted as the template from which TCR beta VDJ combination and CDR3 sequence profiling were carried out. TCRdb fed the reads into MiXCR, producing one record per CDR3 protein. Of under 250,000 distinct CDR3 sequences in the sample, approximately 60% were seen once. This CDR3 region has 14 residues. Trimming removed 3 bases at V and 5 bases at J, with 10 bases between. Germline CDR1 reads KGHDR; CDR2 reads SFDVKD. The study's findings and limits: Overlap between patients and controls comprised about 30 CD8+ CDR3 sequences. Patients showed no significant difference from controls in CD8+ Simpson's diversity.

Worth noting for this clonotype: Its specificity is not known.

Patients who underwent sequencing had shown CD8+CD57+ cell expansion by flow cytometry. A severe acquired aplastic anemia diagnosis applied to all patients. The chain recombines TRBV24-1 with TRBJ2-4; a weak D match, TRBD1 (6 bases). The sample consisted of sorted CD4+, CD8+, or CD8+CD57+ T cells (not recorded which) from PBMCs. The clonotype comes from a human donor with aplastic anemia. CDR3 in DNA: TGTGCCACCAGTGATCCAGGGGAGCAAAACATTCAGTACTTC. Translated: CATSDPGEQNIQYF.